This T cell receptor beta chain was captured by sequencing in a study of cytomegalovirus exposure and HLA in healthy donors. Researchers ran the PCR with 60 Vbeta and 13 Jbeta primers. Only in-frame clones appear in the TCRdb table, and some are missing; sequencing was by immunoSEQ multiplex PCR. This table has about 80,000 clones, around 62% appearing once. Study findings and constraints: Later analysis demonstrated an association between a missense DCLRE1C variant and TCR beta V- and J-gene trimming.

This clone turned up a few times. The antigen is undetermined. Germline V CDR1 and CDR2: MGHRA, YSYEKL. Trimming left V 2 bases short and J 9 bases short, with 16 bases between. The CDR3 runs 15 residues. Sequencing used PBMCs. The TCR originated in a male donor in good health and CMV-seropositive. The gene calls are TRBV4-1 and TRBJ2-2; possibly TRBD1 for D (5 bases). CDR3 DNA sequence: TGCGCCAGCAGCCAACCCCTTTTGGGGCGCAGGGAGCTGTTTTTT. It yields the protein CASSQPLLGRRELFF.